This T cell receptor (beta chain) is drawn from a study of blood T cells in healthy people across ages. At least ten counts were recorded for this clonotype. Germline CDR1 reads LGHNA; CDR2 reads YNFKEQ. The V end lost 1 base, the J end lost 6 bases, and 14 bases lay between the germline ends. The CDR3 extends over 15 amino acids. Alongside a J-beta primer mix, a sample-barcoded 5' primer served in a second PCR lasting about 7 to 12 cycles. TCRdb used MiXCR to reprocess the 5' RACE reads, holding one entry per CDR3 protein. The table records about 640,000 distinct CDR3 sequences, about 30% of them present only once.

Material for sequencing was blood. V usage is TRBV4-2 and J usage is TRBJ2-3; the D gene is possibly TRBD2 (6 bases). This receptor was obtained from a woman aged 80 or older in good health. CDR3 nucleotide sequence: TGTGCCAGCAGCCAAGTGGGTAGCGGTGGGGATACGCAGTATTTT. This gives the protein CASSQVGSGGDTQYF.